A single T cell receptor (beta chain) is shown here with its context. The CDR3 is 14 residues long. Trimming shortened V by 7 bases and J by 0 bases, and 13 bases separated the two germline ends. Germline V gene lookup returns CDR1 MNHNY and CDR2 SVGAGI (reference sequence). PCR or immunohistochemistry showed mismatch repair deficiency in every enrolled patient. These data come from a study of PD-1 blockade in mismatch repair-deficient tumors. TCRdb keeps only in-frame clones here, not all; method: immunoSEQ multiplex PCR. In the table there are 80,000 to 130,000 clones, over 65% of which are singletons.

The sequence was collected from an adult with mismatch repair-deficient cancer. The V gene is TRBV6-6, the J gene TRBJ2-7; D not resolved. The specimen was peripheral blood, collected around 8 months after starting pembrolizumab. CDR3 sequence reads: CASIDSQSSYEQYF. CDR3 nucleotides: TGTGCCAGCATCGACTCCCAGAGCTCCTACGAGCAGTACTTC.